The clone carrying this TCR beta chain occurred many times. Its antigen is not known. The data derive from a study of T cells after yellow fever vaccination. The CDR3 spans 12 residues. The V gene's germline CDR1 is LNHNV and CDR2 YYDKDF (reference sequence). The V end lost 2 bases, the J end lost 5 bases, and 6 bases lay between the germline ends. The 5'RACE template-switching step produced TCR cDNA and added a universal primer site and UMIs. TCRdb processed the 5' RACE reads anew with MiXCR; each CDR3 protein has one entry. The data contain almost 600,000 distinct CDR3 sequences, around an eighth of them singletons. Study-level points and caveats: Weaker in magnitude, the secondary response showed a faster peak on day 5 versus 15. Overall, a small share of clonotypes was seen in both CD4 and CD8 compartments.

The material sequenced was PBMCs, taken on the day of the yellow fever booster vaccination. The rearrangement uses TRBV15 and TRBJ2-5; D remains ambiguous. The clonotype comes from a man aged 25-45 years who received the YFV17D yellow fever vaccine. CDR3 region: CATSRPSETQYF. The CDR3 DNA reads as TGTGCCACCAGCAGACCTTCCGAGACCCAGTACTTC.